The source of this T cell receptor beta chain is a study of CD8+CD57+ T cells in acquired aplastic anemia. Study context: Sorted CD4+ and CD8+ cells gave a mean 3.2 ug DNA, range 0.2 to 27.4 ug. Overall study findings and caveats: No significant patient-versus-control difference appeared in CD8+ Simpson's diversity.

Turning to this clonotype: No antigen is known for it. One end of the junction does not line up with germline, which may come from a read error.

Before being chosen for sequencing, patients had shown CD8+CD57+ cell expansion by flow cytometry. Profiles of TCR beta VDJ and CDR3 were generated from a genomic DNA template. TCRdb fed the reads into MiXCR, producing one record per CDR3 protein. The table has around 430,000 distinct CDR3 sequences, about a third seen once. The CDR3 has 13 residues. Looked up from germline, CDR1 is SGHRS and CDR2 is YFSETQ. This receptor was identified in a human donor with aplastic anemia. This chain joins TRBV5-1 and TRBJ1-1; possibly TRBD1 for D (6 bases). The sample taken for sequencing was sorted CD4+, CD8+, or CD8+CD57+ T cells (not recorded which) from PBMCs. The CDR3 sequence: CASSSGVNTETFF. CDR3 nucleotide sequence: TGCGCCAGCAGTTCAGGGGTGAACACTGAAACTTTCTTT.